This TCR beta chain emerged from a study of radiation and T cells in renal cell carcinoma. Overall study findings and caveats: Without pretreatment biopsies, baseline tumor clonotype presence was undetermined. In blood, top tumor clones expanded by 2 weeks, shrinking by 4.

The CDR3 has 15 amino acids. Losses at the gene ends were 8 bases for V and 4 bases for J; bases not matched to a gene: 10. CDR1 and CDR2 from the germline V gene are PRHDT and FYEKMQ (reference sequence). On this clone itself: The antigen is not known.

The time point here: blood 4 weeks post-SBRT, at nephrectomy. Stated treatment: 15 Gy SBRT to primary tumor, nephrectomy 4 weeks later. Nephrectomy followed 15 Gy stereotactic body radiation by 4 weeks. Serial blood draws occurred at baseline and 2 and 4 weeks post-SBRT. Produced via immunoSEQ multiplex PCR; TCRdb's table is partial and in-frame only. The table records roughly 45,000 clones, about 82% of them present only once. Material: blood, obtained from a patient whose treatment included radiotherapy and nephrectomy. This clonotype originated in a woman aged 70 to 79 with renal cell carcinoma. The chain couples TRBV13 to TRBJ2-1; TRBD1 aligns across 8 bases. CDR3 nucleotides: TGTGCCAGCTCCCCTCCTGGACAGGGATACAATGAGCAGTTCTTC. Translated, it gives CASSPPGQGYNEQFF.